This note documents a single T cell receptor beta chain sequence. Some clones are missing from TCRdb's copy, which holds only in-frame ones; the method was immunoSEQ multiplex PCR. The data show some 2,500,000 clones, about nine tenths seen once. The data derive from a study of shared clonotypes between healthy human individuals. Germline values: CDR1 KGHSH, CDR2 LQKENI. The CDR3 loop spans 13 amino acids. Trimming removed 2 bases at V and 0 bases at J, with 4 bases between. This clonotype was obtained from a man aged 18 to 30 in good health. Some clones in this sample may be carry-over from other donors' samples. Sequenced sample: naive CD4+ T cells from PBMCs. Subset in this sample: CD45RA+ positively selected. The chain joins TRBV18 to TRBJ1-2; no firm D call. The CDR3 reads CASSPVSNYGYTF. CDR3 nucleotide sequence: TGTGCCAGCTCACCAGTATCTAACTATGGCTACACCTTC.